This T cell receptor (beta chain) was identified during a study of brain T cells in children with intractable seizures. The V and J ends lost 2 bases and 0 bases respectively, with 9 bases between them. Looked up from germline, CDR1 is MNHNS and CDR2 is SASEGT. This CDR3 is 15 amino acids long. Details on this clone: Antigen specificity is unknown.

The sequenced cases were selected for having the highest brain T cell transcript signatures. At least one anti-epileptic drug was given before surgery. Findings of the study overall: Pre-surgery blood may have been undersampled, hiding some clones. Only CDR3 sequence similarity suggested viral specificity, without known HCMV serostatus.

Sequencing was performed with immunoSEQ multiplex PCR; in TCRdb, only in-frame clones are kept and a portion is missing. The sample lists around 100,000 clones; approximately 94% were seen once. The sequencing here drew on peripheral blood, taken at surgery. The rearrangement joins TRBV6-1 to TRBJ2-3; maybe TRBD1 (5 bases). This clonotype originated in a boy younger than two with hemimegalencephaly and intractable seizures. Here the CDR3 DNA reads TGTGCCAGCAGTGAATTAAGACAGAGCACAGATACGCAGTATTTT. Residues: CASSELRQSTDTQYF.